These 21 T cell receptor beta chains were sequenced from one sample in a study of cytomegalovirus exposure and HLA in healthy donors. Sequencing was performed with immunoSEQ multiplex PCR; in TCRdb, only in-frame clones are kept and a portion is missing. The table lists 200,000 or so clones, around 78% of them singletons, with roughly 5.5% in the top ten. Sequencing was done on a sample of PBMCs. The receptor source for this set is a woman aged 18 to 35 in good health and CMV-seronegative.

The chain couples TRBV14 to TRBJ2-2, with 9 bases fitting TRBD2. Germline-derived CDR1 and CDR2 are SGHDN and FVKESK. The CDR3 runs 18 residues. With V trimmed by 3 bases and J by 4 bases, 12 bases remained unmatched. The CDR3 DNA is TGTGCCAGCAGCCAGGAAAGGCTAGCGGGAAGAGTCACCGGGGAGCTGTTTTTT. Translated: CASSQERLAGRVTGELFF.

This chain connects TRBV10-3 to TRBJ1-5; TRBD1 matches at 8 bases. The CDR3 is made up of 13 amino acids. From germline, CDR1 is ENHRY and CDR2 SYGVKD. After removal of 7 bases from V and 5 bases from J, the junction contained 4 bases not matched to a gene. The CDR3 reads CAIKQGEDQPQHF. CDR3 bases: TGTGCCATCAAACAGGGGGAGGATCAGCCCCAGCATTTT.

This clone came up once. The rearrangement joins TRBV4-2 to TRBJ1-1; 7 bases fit TRBD1. Per germline, CDR1 LGHNA and CDR2 YNFKEQ. The CDR3 loop spans 16 amino acids. Unmatched junction bases numbered 5, after V lost 0 bases and J lost 1 base. CDR3 coding DNA: TGTGCCAGCAGCCAAGAGGGGCACAGGGGGAACACTGAAGCTTTCTTT. Protein sequence: CASSQEGHRGNTEAFF.

V usage is TRBV11-2 and J usage is TRBJ2-1; 8 nucleotides match TRBD2. From germline, CDR1 is SGHAT and CDR2 FQNNGV. The CDR3 is 13 residues long. J gave up 10 bases and V 1 base, and 3 bases lay outside the gene matches. The CDR3 spells CASSLGTSSEQFF. The CDR3 coding sequence is TGTGCCAGCAGCTTAGGGACTAGCAGCGAGCAGTTCTTC.

The CDR3 coding sequence is TGTGCCAGCAGCTTCGGGGAGGGGAGTGAGCAGTTCTTC. Translating gives CASSFGEGSEQFF. This chain connects TRBV7-2 to TRBJ2-1; 7 positions agree with TRBD2. There are 13 residues in the CDR3. J gave up 9 bases and V 3 bases, and 5 bases lay outside the gene matches. Germline CDR1 and CDR2: SGHTA and FQGNSA.

The chain links TRBV25-1 to TRBJ1-2, with D possibly TRBD1 on 5 matching bases. Germline lookup yields CDR1 MGHDK and CDR2 SYGVNS. The CDR3 extends over 12 amino acids. Trimming stripped 6 bases from V and 5 bases from J, with 10 bases between. DNA for the CDR3: TGTGCCAGCAGGCGGGGACTTTATGGCTACACCTTC. Its protein product is CASRRGLYGYTF.

This clone was picked up one time. This chain links TRBV30 with TRBJ2-2; D call uncertain. CDR1 and CDR2 from the germline V gene are GTSNPN and SVGIG (reference sequence). The V end was cut by 8 bases, the J end by 5 bases, with 12 bases between. This CDR3 region has 12 residues. In DNA form, the CDR3 reads TGTGCCGGACCTAGTAGGACCGGGGAGCTGTTTTTT. Its protein product is CAGPSRTGELFF.

The chain uses TRBV14 and TRBJ1-4; weak D call: TRBD1 (5 bases). The germline V and J ends were trimmed by 3 bases and 10 bases, with 18 bases remaining between them. The CDR3 is 15 amino acids. Looked up from germline, CDR1 is SGHDN and CDR2 is FVKESK. The CDR3 region is CASSQTTVTGGKLFF. CDR3 nucleotide sequence: TGTGCCAGCAGCCAGACGACAGTGACTGGCGGAAAACTGTTTTTT.

The chain recombines TRBV9 with TRBJ1-1; no definite D call. V lost 3 bases, J lost 2 bases, and 11 bases lay in between. Germline assignment: CDR1 SGDLS and CDR2 YYNGEE. The CDR3 consists of 14 residues. CDR3 region: CASSAGDLNTEAFF. Written as DNA, the CDR3 is TGTGCCAGCAGCGCCGGCGATCTAAACACTGAAGCTTTCTTT.

The rearrangement uses TRBV19 and TRBJ2-3; D is tentatively TRBD1 or TRBD2 (6 bases each). Germline values: CDR1 LNHDA, CDR2 SQIVND (reference sequence). The V end was cut by 3 bases, the J end by 5 bases, with 15 bases between. The CDR3 has 15 residues. The CDR3 protein is CASSIYGGAGDTQYF. DNA for the CDR3: TGTGCCAGTAGTATCTACGGGGGCGCGGGAGATACGCAGTATTTT.

The rearrangement joins TRBV9 to TRBJ2-2; D unresolved. CDR1 and CDR2 (germline): SGDLS, YYNGEE. CDR3 length: 15 residues. V dropped 4 bases and J dropped 0 bases, with 10 bases sitting between them. DNA of the CDR3: TGTGCCAGCAGCCCCAACGCGGCGAACACCGGGGAGCTGTTTTTT. This sequence encodes CASSPNAANTGELFF.

The J gene is TRBJ1-3, the V gene TRBV2; D perhaps matches TRBD1 (5 bases). The length of the CDR3 is 14 residues. CDR1 SNHLY and CDR2 FYNNEI come from the germline V gene. Trimming pared 9 bases from V and 0 bases from J, leaving 12 bases between. CDR3 sequence (DNA): TGTGCCAGTCAGGGAACTTACTCTGGAAACACCATATATTTT. Amino acids: CASQGTYSGNTIYF.

In this sample, this clone turned up once. The chain has TRBV6-5 and TRBJ2-2; D assignment may be TRBD1 or TRBD2 (5 bases each). The CDR3 length is 16 residues. Germline-derived CDR1 and CDR2 are MNHEY and SVGAGI. Deletions cut 4 bases from V and 6 bases from J, with 18 bases between. The CDR3 protein is CASSWGAGTLAGELFF. The CDR3 DNA reads TGTGCCAGCAGTTGGGGAGCCGGGACCCTAGCCGGGGAGCTGTTTTTT.

The chain employs TRBV14 and TRBJ1-2; possible D gene TRBD1, 6 bases. The CDR3 is made up of 15 amino acids. V shed 4 bases and J shed 4 bases, with 16 bases lying between them. CDR1 SGHDN and CDR2 FVKESK come from the germline V gene. This CDR3 reads CASSPARDRSYGYTF. CDR3 DNA: TGTGCCAGCAGCCCCGCCCGCGACAGGTCCTATGGCTACACCTTC.

The V call is TRBV25-1, the J call TRBJ2-7; D unclear. Germline V CDR1 and CDR2: MGHDK, SYGVNS. The CDR3 has 14 residues. V lost 2 bases to trimming and J lost 2 bases, with 10 bases between them. CDR3 sequence (DNA): TGTGCCAGCAGTGAAACGACGGTTCCCTACGAGCAGTACTTC. Protein sequence: CASSETTVPYEQYF.

The rearrangement links TRBV2 to TRBJ2-4; TRBD2 agrees at 12 bases. Trimming cost V 6 bases and J 10 bases; bases outside gene matches: 7. Germline V gives CDR1 SNHLY, CDR2 FYNNEI. This CDR3 has 14 amino acids. The DNA for the CDR3 is TGTGCCAGCAGCAGACTAGCGGGAGTAAAAATTCAGTACTTC. Translating gives CASSRLAGVKIQYF. Complete variable domain (other parts from reference TRBV2 and TRBJ2-4): EPEVTQTPSHQVTQMGQEVILRCVPISNHLYFYWYRQILGQKVEFLVSFYNNEISEKSEIFDDQFSVERPDGSNFTLKIRSTKLEDSAMYFCASSRLAGVKIQYFGAGTRLSVL.

This clone was counted only a few times. The rearrangement joins TRBV19 to TRBJ2-1; 10 bases agree with TRBD2. V gave up 2 bases and J gave up 14 bases; unmatched junction bases: 12. Germline values: CDR1 LNHDA, CDR2 SQIVND (reference sequence). This CDR3 region has 15 residues. The CDR3 loop is CASSISASGGLSEFF. The CDR3 nucleotides are TGTGCCAGTAGTATAAGTGCTAGCGGGGGTTTATCGGAGTTCTTC.

V is TRBV4-1 and J is TRBJ2-1; perhaps TRBD2 as D (6 bases). The germline V and J ends were trimmed by 2 bases and 6 bases, with 14 bases remaining between them. From germline, CDR1 is MGHRA and CDR2 YSYEKL. CDR3 length: 15 residues. The CDR3: CASSQRTTRGNEQFF. CDR3 nucleotides: TGCGCCAGCAGCCAAAGGACGACTAGGGGCAATGAGCAGTTCTTC.

This clone was seen more than once but under ten times. V usage is TRBV7-9 and J usage is TRBJ1-1; tentative D call: TRBD1 (5 bases). This CDR3 region has 14 residues. In germline, CDR1 is SEHNR, CDR2 FQNEAQ (reference sequence). Trimming took 3 bases from V and 3 from J, leaving 11 bases between them. The chain's CDR3 is CASSLDAGDTEAFF. CDR3 DNA: TGTGCCAGCAGCTTGGACGCGGGGGACACTGAAGCTTTCTTT. The full variable domain, in which reference TRBV7-9 and TRBJ1-1 provide the parts outside the CDR3, is DTGVSQNPRHKITKRGQNVTFRCDPISEHNRLYWYRQTLGQGPEFLTYFQNEAQLEKSRLLSDRFSAERPKGSFSTLEIQRTEQGDSAMYLCASSLDAGDTEAFFGQGTRLTVV.

This chain links TRBV15 with TRBJ2-4, with D perhaps TRBD1 or TRBD2 (7 bases each). Germline values: CDR1 LNHNV, CDR2 YYDKDF (reference sequence). V lost 2 bases to trimming and J lost 3 bases, with 20 bases between them. The CDR3 consists of 18 residues. DNA for the CDR3: TGTGCCACCAGCAGACAACAAAGGACAGGCGGGGGCAAAAACATTCAGTACTTC. It specifies CATSRQQRTGGGKNIQYF.

The V and J genes are TRBV6-4 and TRBJ2-1; 9 nucleotides match TRBD1. The germline V gene encodes CDR1 MRHNA and CDR2 SNTAGT. V lost 5 bases to trimming and J lost 4 bases; unmatched junction nucleotides: 3. The CDR3 has 14 residues. As DNA, the CDR3 is TGTGCCAGCAGTTCCGGGACAGGGTACAATGAGCAGTTCTTC. This translates into CASSSGTGYNEQFF.